One sample yielded the 25 T cell receptor beta chains listed below, sequenced in a study of blood T cells in healthy people across ages. Together with a sample-barcoded 5' primer, a J-beta primer mix was included in a second PCR lasting roughly 6 to 12 cycles. One entry per CDR3 protein, called by TCRdb with MiXCR from the 5' RACE reads. Of 1.8 million or so distinct CDR3 sequences in the sample, about 39% were seen once. Sequences were obtained from blood. These receptors were taken from a human donor in good health.

V and J are TRBV20-1 and TRBJ2-4; 9 nucleotides agree with TRBD2. V lost 1 base, J lost 0 bases, and 13 bases stayed unmatched. Germline V lookup: CDR1 DFQATT, CDR2 SNEGSKA (reference sequence). The CDR3 runs to 19 residues. The chain's CDR3 is CSARGGASGAPLAKNIQYF. The CDR3 DNA reads TGCAGTGCTAGAGGGGGTGCTAGCGGGGCCCCCTTAGCCAAAAACATTCAGTACTTC.

This clonotype was recorded a few times. This rearrangement joins TRBV29-1 to TRBJ1-2; D not certain. Germline loops: CDR1 SQVTM, CDR2 ANQGSEA. The V and J ends lost 7 bases and 2 bases respectively, with 11 bases between them. The CDR3 consists of 12 residues. CDR3 coding DNA: TGCAGCGCCGAAGATTTGAACTATGGCTACACCTTC. It codes for CSAEDLNYGYTF.

A single count supports this clonotype. The chain carries TRBV15 and TRBJ2-1; TRBD2 matches 9 bases. This CDR3 is 15 amino acids long. V trimming: 0 bases; J trimming: 5 bases; junction bases outside the gene matches: 2. CDR1 and CDR2 (germline): LNHNV, YYDKDF (reference sequence). The CDR3 region has the DNA TGTGCCACCAGCAGAGAAGTAGCGGGGGACAATGAGCAGTTCTTC. Amino acid sequence: CATSREVAGDNEQFF.

This chain uses TRBV11-1 with TRBJ2-7; the D is unclear. Trimming left V 0 bases short and J 6 bases short, with 12 bases between. CDR1 and CDR2 (germline): SGHAT, FQDESV (reference sequence). CDR3 length equals 14 residues. The CDR3 spells CASSLAGNWSEQYF. In DNA, the CDR3 is TGTGCCAGCAGCTTAGCGGGGAATTGGAGCGAGCAGTACTTC.

The V gene is TRBV5-1, the J gene TRBJ1-2, with D maybe TRBD1 (5 bases). This CDR3 contains 15 residues. Looked up from germline, CDR1 is SGHRS and CDR2 is YFSETQ. Trimming cost V 4 bases and J 6 bases, with 19 bases left between them. CDR3 nucleotide sequence: TGCGCCAGCAGCGTGTCGACAGATGGACGTAATGGCTACACCTTC. Encoded protein: CASSVSTDGRNGYTF.

The V gene is TRBV7-2, the J gene TRBJ2-3, with 7 bases matching TRBD2. Germline loops: CDR1 SGHTA, CDR2 FQGNSA. This CDR3 has 16 amino acids. Trimming cost V 5 bases and J 2 bases; bases outside gene matches: 10. Here the CDR3 reads CASSPPGGYSTDTQYF. The CDR3 region has the DNA TGTGCCAGCAGCCCCCCCGGGGGGTACTCCACAGATACGCAGTATTTT. Variable domain in full (rest from reference TRBV7-2 and TRBJ2-3): GAGVSQSPSNKVTEKGKDVELRCDPISGHTALYWYRQSLGQGLEFLIYFQGNSAPDKSGLPSDRFSAERTGGSVSTLTIQRTQQEDSAVYLCASSPPGGYSTDTQYFGPGTRLTVL.

In its sample, this clonotype was seen many times. The genes are TRBV6-5 and TRBJ2-1; 12 bases match TRBD2. From germline, CDR1 is MNHEY and CDR2 SVGAGI. V shed 0 bases and J 5 bases; nucleotides not matched to a gene: 8. The CDR3 has 18 residues. This CDR3 is CASSYSSGLAGPHNEQFF. The CDR3 region has the DNA TGTGCCAGCAGTTACTCTTCCGGACTAGCGGGGCCCCACAATGAGCAGTTCTTC.

The rearrangement joins TRBV20-1 to TRBJ2-4; TRBD1 matches at 7 bases. Germline V gives CDR1 DFQATT, CDR2 SNEGSKA (reference sequence). V dropped 3 bases and J dropped 9; count of bases not matched to a gene: 11. This CDR3 contains 14 residues. DNA for the CDR3: TGCAGTGCTAGCGCACCGACAGGGAGCGGCATTCAGTACTTC. Its translation is CSASAPTGSGIQYF.

The chain combines TRBV5-1 with TRBJ2-3, with 7 bases aligning to TRBD1. This CDR3 is built from 14 residues. Germline CDR1 and CDR2: SGHRS and YFSETQ. The V segment lost 3 bases and the J segment 4 bases; nucleotides outside the gene matches: 5. Written as DNA, the CDR3 is TGCGCCAGCAGCTGGAGGACAGGATCAGATACGCAGTATTTT. Its protein is CASSWRTGSDTQYF.

This clonotype was recorded a few times. The chain employs TRBV5-1 and TRBJ2-7; 8 bases align to TRBD1. CDR1 and CDR2 from the germline V gene are SGHRS and YFSETQ. CDR3 length equals 16 residues. The J segment lost 2 bases and the V segment lost 4 bases, leaving 11 bases of the junction unmatched. The CDR3 sequence is CASSLLDWDRPYEQYF. The DNA of the CDR3 is TGCGCCAGCAGCCTGTTGGATTGGGACAGGCCCTACGAGCAGTACTTC.

With respect to this clonotype: With a much larger clone just one base away, this may be a read error. The V and J genes are TRBV7-9 and TRBJ2-1, with TRBD2 as a possible D gene (6 bases). Per the germline V gene, CDR1 is SEHNR and CDR2 is FQNEAQ (reference sequence). The V end lost 1 base, the J end lost 9 bases, and 13 bases lay between the germline ends. The CDR3 totals 14 residues. CDR3 amino acids: CASSLVYGGGEQFF. In nucleotides, the CDR3 is TGTGCCAGCAGCTTAGTTTACGGGGGAGGTGAGCAGTTCTTC.

This clonotype was counted between two and nine times. The V call is TRBV6-5, the J call TRBJ1-2; D gene unclear. The CDR3 has 15 amino acids. CDR1 and CDR2 from the germline V gene are MNHEY and SVGAGI. Trimming removed 7 bases at V and 4 bases at J, with 19 bases between. CDR3 sequence (DNA): TGTGCCAGCATCCGCGTCGGTGGGTTCGGCTATGGCTACACCTTC. Encoded protein: CASIRVGGFGYGYTF.

The rearrangement uses TRBV29-1 and TRBJ2-7; D call uncertain. The V gene's germline CDR1 is SQVTM and CDR2 ANQGSEA. V lost 4 bases, J lost 1 base, and 17 bases lay in between. The CDR3 has 15 amino acids. The CDR3, as DNA: TGCAGCGTTGTTGATCGGTTGCTCACTTCCTACGAGCAGTACTTC. Its translation: CSVVDRLLTSYEQYF.

The V and J genes are TRBV10-3 and TRBJ2-5; D is unresolved. V dropped 0 bases and J dropped 0 bases, with 17 bases sitting between them. CDR1 is ENHRY and CDR2 is SYGVKD in the germline V gene. This CDR3 is 18 amino acids long. The CDR3 nucleotides read TGTGCCATCAGTGAGTCGAGAGTACGGTACGGGCACCAAGAGACCCAGTACTTC. Protein sequence: CAISESRVRYGHQETQYF.

The chain has TRBV7-2 and TRBJ1-2, with D perhaps matching TRBD1 (6 bases). Looked up from germline, CDR1 is SGHTA and CDR2 is FQGNSA. The CDR3 consists of 15 residues. V shed 5 bases and J shed 4 bases, with 17 bases lying between them. Here the CDR3 reads CASSPRTVGVYGYTF. The CDR3 coding sequence is TGTGCCAGCAGCCCCAGGACAGTAGGCGTCTATGGCTACACCTTC.

Here the CDR3 reads CASSEKGVYTREQFF. The CDR3, as DNA: TGTGCCAGCAGCGAAAAGGGGGTATATACTAGGGAGCAGTTCTTC. The chain links TRBV7-2 to TRBJ2-1; D possibly corresponds to TRBD1 (6 bases). V lost 5 bases to trimming and J lost 10 bases, with 21 bases between them. The CDR3 runs to 15 residues. CDR1 is SGHTA and CDR2 is FQGNSA in the germline V gene. Complete variable domain (other parts from reference TRBV7-2 and TRBJ2-1): GAGVSQSPSNKVTEKGKDVELRCDPISGHTALYWYRQSLGQGLEFLIYFQGNSAPDKSGLPSDRFSAERTGGSVSTLTIQRTQQEDSAVYLCASSEKGVYTREQFFGPGTRLTVL.

The J gene is TRBJ1-2, the V gene TRBV7-9; TRBD1 aligns across 8 bases. This CDR3 spans 14 amino acids. Losses at the gene ends were 7 bases for V and 0 bases for J; bases not matched to a gene: 4. The germline V gene has CDR1 SEHNR and CDR2 FQNEAQ (reference sequence). The CDR3 DNA follows: TGTGCCAGCAACCAGGGGGCGCCTAACTATGGCTACACCTTC. Protein product: CASNQGAPNYGYTF.

The chain is built from TRBV13 and TRBJ1-2; D gene uncertain. Germline CDR1 PRHDT, CDR2 FYEKMQ (reference sequence). V was clipped by 0 bases and J by 7 bases, with 12 bases between them. CDR3 length equals 14 residues. DNA of the CDR3: TGTGCCAGCAGCTTAGGCTTGGGCACTCGTGGCTACACCTTC. Protein sequence: CASSLGLGTRGYTF.

This clonotype occurred a few times. V usage is TRBV29-1 and J usage is TRBJ1-2; unclear D gene. This CDR3 is 16 amino acids long. With 6 bases removed from V and 1 base from J, the gap between germline ends came to 21 bases. Per the germline V gene, CDR1 is SQVTM and CDR2 is ANQGSEA. The CDR3 coding sequence is TGCAGCGTAACTCCCCTAGGGCAGAACCTTAACTATGGCTACACCTTC. It yields the protein CSVTPLGQNLNYGYTF.

This rearrangement joins TRBV4-2 to TRBJ2-1; 8 nucleotides agree with TRBD1. V was pared by 2 bases and J by 5 bases, with 8 bases of the junction left unmatched. Germline V gives CDR1 LGHNA, CDR2 YNFKEQ. The CDR3 is made up of 16 amino acids. Here the CDR3 reads CASSQRPGQGDNEQFF. The CDR3 DNA reads as TGTGCCAGCAGCCAACGCCCCGGACAGGGCGACAATGAGCAGTTCTTC.

Comment on this clonotype: A much larger clone differs from this one at a single base, so this may be a read error. V usage is TRBV12-3 or TRBV12-4 and J usage is TRBJ1-1, with no clear D. The V and J ends lost 6 bases and 6 bases respectively, with 11 bases between them. The CDR3 runs 12 residues. The CDR3 loop reads CASSPNGSEAFF. The CDR3 DNA follows: TGTGCCAGCAGCCCTAACGGATCTGAAGCTTTCTTT.

The V call is TRBV27, the J call TRBJ2-4; D is perhaps TRBD1 (6 bases). The end of the DNA is better explained by TRBJ2-5, so the J call may be wrong. Germline V gene data show CDR1 as MNHEY and CDR2 as SMNVEV (reference sequence). This CDR3 has 13 residues. For the CDR3, the DNA is TGTGCCACTTCGGACAGTAGTCTAAAGACCCAGTACTTC. Translated: CATSDSSLKTQYF.

The V gene is TRBV20-1, the J gene TRBJ1-2, with D possibly being TRBD1 (6 bases). Trimming stripped 5 bases from V and 0 bases from J, with 10 bases between. The CDR3 loop spans 13 amino acids. Looked up from germline, CDR1 is DFQATT and CDR2 is SNEGSKA (reference sequence). In nucleotides, the CDR3 is TGCAGTGCTTTTCAGGGGCCTAACTATGGCTACACCTTC. It yields the protein CSAFQGPNYGYTF.

V and J are TRBV4-1 and TRBJ2-3, with 8 nucleotides matching TRBD1. Trimming removed 2 bases from V and 7 bases from J; junction bases left unmatched: 8. Germline V CDR1 and CDR2: MGHRA, YSYEKL. CDR3 length: 15 amino acids. Here the CDR3 reads CASSQPGQGRNTQYF. Here the CDR3 DNA reads TGCGCCAGCAGCCAACCCGGACAGGGAAGAAATACGCAGTATTTT.

This chain connects TRBV28 to TRBJ2-5; D is possibly TRBD2 (5 bases). The CDR3 sequence is 14 residues long. In germline, CDR1 is MDHEN, CDR2 SYDVKM. Trimming took off 10 bases at V and 2 bases at J, with 17 bases between the two ends. In DNA, the CDR3 is TGTGCCACCTCAACTTGGGAGAGTCAAGAGACCCAGTACTTC. Amino acid sequence: CATSTWESQETQYF.